The 10 T cell receptor beta chains below come from one sample, sequenced in a study of cytomegalovirus exposure and HLA in healthy donors. The PCR made use of 60 Vbeta and 13 Jbeta primers. Measured with immunoSEQ multiplex PCR; TCRdb has only the in-frame clones, and not every one. The data contain about 130,000 clones, about 8.5% of them singletons. The specimen was PBMCs. These receptors were obtained from a man aged 40-49 years in good health and CMV-seronegative.

This clone was observed a handful of times. The chain uses TRBV6-1 and TRBJ2-7, with 8 bases aligning to TRBD1. The V segment lost 6 bases and the J segment 3 bases; nucleotides outside the gene matches: 10. This CDR3 comprises 15 residues. Germline V gives CDR1 MNHNS, CDR2 SASEGT. CDR3 amino acids: CASSLLDRAIYEQYF. In DNA, the CDR3 is TGTGCCAGCAGCCTACTGGACAGGGCCATCTACGAGCAGTACTTC.

The chain has TRBV4-1 and TRBJ2-7; D not resolved. The CDR3 spans 14 residues. The ends were cut back, 1 base at V and 0 bases at J, with 7 bases in the middle. Per germline, CDR1 MGHRA and CDR2 YSYEKL. CDR3 loop: CASSQGDFSYEQYF. The CDR3 coding sequence is TGCGCCAGCAGCCAAGGAGACTTCTCCTACGAGCAGTACTTC.

This clone was observed a handful of times. The chain couples TRBV6-6 to TRBJ2-1; 7 nucleotides line up with TRBD1. Germline trimming cut 2 bases from V and 7 bases from J; bases unmatched to any gene: 8. The CDR3 has 15 amino acids. CDR1 and CDR2 from the germline V gene are MNHNY and SVGAGI (reference sequence). CDR3 sequence reads: CASSYQTDRDNEQFF. The DNA of the CDR3 is TGTGCCAGCAGTTACCAGACCGACAGGGATAATGAGCAGTTCTTC.

This clone was detected only a few times. The V gene is TRBV5-1, the J gene TRBJ2-6; D unresolved. V shed 6 bases and J shed 0 bases, with 4 bases lying between them. This CDR3 spans 13 amino acids. Germline-derived CDR1 and CDR2 are SGHRS and YFSETQ. The CDR3 sequence: CASTVSGANVLTF. DNA for the CDR3: TGCGCCAGCACTGTCTCTGGGGCCAACGTCCTGACTTTC.

The J gene is TRBJ1-1, the V gene TRBV29-1; unclear D gene. The CDR3 runs 9 residues. The germline V gene encodes CDR1 SQVTM and CDR2 ANQGSEA. Trimming cost V 6 bases and J 8 bases, with 7 bases left between them. Written as DNA, the CDR3 is TGCAGCGTCGGGTCCGAAGCTTTCTTT. Translating gives CSVGSEAFF.

This clone was counted only a few times. CDR3 residues: CASSPGRQRGWADTQYF. CDR3 nucleotide sequence: TGTGCCAGCAGCCCAGGTCGTCAGCGGGGGTGGGCAGATACGCAGTATTTT. The J gene is TRBJ2-3, the V gene TRBV11-3; 8 bases map to TRBD2. CDR3 length equals 17 residues. Germline CDR1 reads SGHNT; CDR2 reads YENEEA. After removal of 5 bases from V and 4 bases from J, the junction contained 14 bases not matched to a gene.

This clone has just a few counts. CDR3 loop: CASSIDLWNEQFF. The CDR3 nucleotides are TGTGCCAGTAGTATAGATCTATGGAATGAGCAGTTCTTC. The chain uses TRBV19 and TRBJ2-1, with D unresolved. V was cut by 0 bases and J by 7 bases, with 7 bases left in between. Germline assignment: CDR1 LNHDA and CDR2 SQIVND (reference sequence). The CDR3 has 13 residues.

The chain couples TRBV2 to TRBJ2-1; D is possibly TRBD1 (6 bases). V dropped 6 bases and J dropped 0 bases, with 12 bases sitting between them. Per the germline V gene, CDR1 is SNHLY and CDR2 is FYNNEI. The CDR3 length is 15 residues. The CDR3 reads CASRPSTGSYNEQFF. The DNA for the CDR3 is TGTGCCAGCAGACCTTCGACAGGCTCCTACAATGAGCAGTTCTTC.

This clone has more than one count but fewer than ten. The chain employs TRBV5-6 and TRBJ1-4; possibly TRBD1 for D (6 bases). This CDR3 contains 14 residues. Trimming took off 2 bases at V and 8 bases at J, with 13 bases between the two ends. Germline V lookup: CDR1 SGHDT, CDR2 YYEEEE. The CDR3 protein is CASSLQGGVEKLFF. The CDR3 nucleotides read TGTGCCAGCAGCTTACAGGGAGGGGTGGAAAAACTGTTTTTT.

This chain connects TRBV14 to TRBJ2-1; a weak D match, TRBD2 (7 bases). Trimming took 1 base from V and 10 from J, leaving 17 bases between them. Germline V gene sequence: CDR1 SGHDN, CDR2 FVKESK. The CDR3 totals 15 residues. CDR3 amino acids: CASSQVFGGPDEQFF. CDR3 bases: TGTGCCAGCAGCCAAGTTTTCGGGGGGCCGGACGAGCAGTTCTTC. The full variable domain, completed using reference TRBV14 and TRBJ2-1, is EAGVTQFPSHSVIEKGQTVTLRCDPISGHDNLYWYRRVMGKEIKFLLHFVKESKQDESGMPNNRFLAERTGGTYSTLKVQPAELEDSGVYFCASSQVFGGPDEQFFGPGTRLTVL.